Each of the 18 T cell receptor beta chains below was sequenced from the same sample in a study of TIL therapy for anti-PD-1-resistant metastatic lung cancer. The immunoSEQ assay was v3. Libraries were prepared by immunoSEQ multiplex PCR; TCRdb keeps only in-frame clonotypes and omits some of them. The sample records 20,000 to 30,000 clones, approximately 77% being singletons. Time point defined: pre-treatment sample, taken before nivolumab and TIL therapy. Pleural nodules or supraclavicular lymph nodes made up most of the excised metastases sampled. The sequencing here drew on tumor tissue, taken at baseline. These receptors came from a person aged 25 to 79 with non-small cell lung cancer.

This sequence joins TRBV11-1 and TRBJ2-3; tentative D call: TRBD2 (7 bases). The CDR3 is 15 residues long. Trimming shortened V by 1 base and J by 4 bases, and 12 bases separated the two germline ends. Per the germline V gene, CDR1 is SGHAT and CDR2 is FQDESV (reference sequence). CDR3 amino acids: CASSLVGGAADTQYF. DNA of the CDR3: TGTGCCAGCAGCTTAGTTGGGGGGGCGGCAGATACGCAGTATTTT.

The CDR3 protein is CASSTEGGLHEQYF. The CDR3 DNA sequence: TGTGCCAGCAGCACCGAAGGAGGGCTCCACGAGCAGTACTTC. The chain joins TRBV9 to TRBJ2-5; tentatively, D is TRBD2 (6 bases). The J call is in doubt because the DNA end fits TRBJ2-7 better. Germline V gene data show CDR1 as SGDLS and CDR2 as YYNGEE. The CDR3 consists of 14 residues.

The CDR3 DNA reads as TGTGCCAGCTCAAGCGTAGCAGCCTTATCCTACGAGCAGTACTTC. It translates to CASSSVAALSYEQYF. The V call is TRBV18, the J call TRBJ2-7; no clear D gene. Germline V gene sequence: CDR1 KGHSH, CDR2 LQKENI. The CDR3 has 15 amino acids. The V end lost 5 bases, the J end lost 1 base, and 15 bases lay between the germline ends.

The rearrangement uses TRBV7-2 and TRBJ2-3, with TRBD2 matching over 14 bases. Germline V gene lookup returns CDR1 SGHTA and CDR2 FQGNSA. Losses at the gene ends were 4 bases for V and 6 bases for J; bases not matched to a gene: 3. The CDR3 extends over 15 amino acids. The CDR3 sequence: CASSWTSGGMDTQYF. The CDR3 DNA reads TGTGCCAGCAGCTGGACTAGCGGGGGGATGGATACGCAGTATTTT.

This clone was seen only a few times. The chain recombines TRBV7-2 with TRBJ1-5; D perhaps matches TRBD1 (6 bases). Germline V gives CDR1 SGHTA, CDR2 FQGNSA. The CDR3 spans 14 residues. V lost 1 base to trimming and J lost 10 bases, with 14 bases between them. CDR3 amino acids: CASSLVERGTPQHF. CDR3 coding DNA: TGTGCCAGCAGCTTAGTAGAGCGAGGGACACCCCAGCATTTT.

The V call is TRBV27, the J call TRBJ2-1; D possibly corresponds to TRBD2 (6 bases). The germline CDR1 and CDR2 sequences are MNHEY and SMNVEV (reference sequence). The CDR3 covers 12 residues. The V and J ends lost 6 bases and 4 bases respectively, with 7 bases between them. The CDR3 protein is CASSGGYNEQFF. DNA for the CDR3: TGTGCCAGCAGCGGGGGTTACAATGAGCAGTTCTTC.

This clone occurred a few times. This chain joins TRBV5-6 and TRBJ1-2; 7 nucleotides agree with TRBD1. From germline, CDR1 is SGHDT and CDR2 YYEEEE. This CDR3 has 14 amino acids. With V trimmed by 7 bases and J by 4 bases, 10 bases remained unmatched. CDR3 region: CASSTPGQLYGYTF. The CDR3 DNA is TGTGCCAGCTCAACGCCGGGACAGCTCTATGGCTACACCTTC. Full variable domain (missing parts from reference TRBV5-6 and TRBJ1-2): DAGVTQSPTHLIKTRGQQVTLRCSPKSGHDTVSWYQQALGQGPQFIFQYYEEEERQRGNFPDRFSGHQFPNYSSELNVNALLLGDSALYLCASSTPGQLYGYTFGSGTRLTVV.

This chain links TRBV21-1 with TRBJ1-4; no DNA check was done on the table's D call, TRBD1. TRBV21-1 is listed as a pseudogene. The CDR3 totals 16 residues. CDR3: CASSFVLATGVEKLFF. The CDR3 nucleotides are TGTGCCAGCAGCTTTGTCTTGGCGACAGGGGTCGAAAAACTGTTTTTT.

In nucleotides, the CDR3 is TGTGCCAGCAGCCAAGGACGGGGACAGGGGGTTGGTGGCTACACCTTC. This encodes CASSQGRGQGVGGYTF. The chain combines TRBV4-2 with TRBJ1-2; 11 positions match TRBD1. Unmatched junction bases numbered 8, after V lost 1 base and J lost 7 bases. Per the germline V gene, CDR1 is LGHNA and CDR2 is YNFKEQ. The CDR3 consists of 16 residues.

The chain recombines TRBV5-4 with TRBJ2-7; D is possibly TRBD2 (5 bases). This CDR3 contains 14 residues. V lost 1 base and J 5 bases, leaving 13 bases between the germline ends. Germline V gene sequence: CDR1 SGHNT, CDR2 YYREEE (reference sequence). DNA for the CDR3: TGTGCCAGCAGCTTGACGGAGGATTTTCACGAGCAGTACTTC. This gives the protein CASSLTEDFHEQYF.

The chain joins TRBV6-5 to TRBJ2-3; no clear D. V was clipped by 8 bases and J by 4 bases, with 13 bases between them. The CDR3 extends over 13 amino acids. From germline, CDR1 is MNHEY and CDR2 SVGAGI. CDR3 residues: CASRLDPSDTQYF. CDR3 coding DNA: TGTGCCAGCCGGCTAGATCCCTCAGATACGCAGTATTTT.

V and J are TRBV7-2 and TRBJ2-1, with a possible D match to TRBD2 (6 bases). Germline CDR1 SGHTA, CDR2 FQGNSA. The CDR3 extends over 15 amino acids. Trimming took off 1 base at V and 7 bases at J, with 14 bases between the two ends. CDR3 sequence reads: CASSLGGVGGNEQFF. CDR3 nucleotide sequence: TGTGCCAGCAGCTTAGGGGGGGTAGGAGGGAATGAGCAGTTCTTC.

CDR3 protein: CASSLGTGGAGWNYEQYF. The CDR3 bases are TGTGCCAGCAGCTTAGGGACAGGGGGCGCAGGATGGAACTACGAGCAGTACTTC. The V and J genes are TRBV11-3 and TRBJ2-7; TRBD1 agrees at 11 bases. Germline CDR1 is SGHNT and CDR2 is YENEEA. This CDR3 spans 18 amino acids. After removal of 1 base from V and 3 bases from J, the junction contained 11 bases not matched to a gene. Full variable domain (missing parts from reference TRBV11-3 and TRBJ2-7): EAGVVQSPRYKIIEKKQPVAFWCNPISGHNTLYWYLQNLGQGPELLIRYENEEAVDDSQLPKDRFSAERLKGVDSTLKIQPAELGDSAVYLCASSLGTGGAGWNYEQYFGPGTRLTVT.

This clone counts as medium-sized. The CDR3 is CASSESGRGGYTF. Written as DNA, the CDR3 is TGTGCCAGCAGTGAATCGGGTAGGGGGGGCTACACCTTC. The chain uses TRBV6-1 and TRBJ1-2; D is perhaps TRBD1 (6 bases). Germline lookup yields CDR1 MNHNS and CDR2 SASEGT. The V end lost 2 bases, the J end lost 8 bases, and 12 bases lay between the germline ends. This CDR3 has 13 residues.

This clone was counted only a few times. The J gene is TRBJ1-5, the V gene TRBV5-1; 12 bases line up with TRBD1. The CDR3 consists of 14 residues. Looked up from germline, CDR1 is SGHRS and CDR2 is YFSETQ. After removal of 2 bases from V and 7 bases from J, the junction contained 1 base not matched to a gene. This chain's CDR3 is CASSFGTGGQPQHF. Written as DNA, the CDR3 is TGCGCCAGCAGCTTCGGGACAGGGGGCCAGCCCCAGCATTTT.

The gene calls are TRBV7-3 and TRBJ2-3; no definite D call. Germline CDR1 reads SGHTA; CDR2 reads FQGTGA. There are 12 residues in the CDR3. With 2 bases removed from V and 3 bases from J, the gap between germline ends came to 3 bases. DNA for the CDR3: TGTGCCAGCAGCTTATCGACAGATACGCAGTATTTT. It encodes CASSLSTDTQYF.

This sequence joins TRBV7-8 and TRBJ2-3; D call uncertain. This CDR3 comprises 15 residues. Germline CDR1 is SGHVS and CDR2 is FQNEAQ. Trimming pared 0 bases from V and 1 base from J, leaving 8 bases between. DNA for the CDR3: TGTGCCAGCAGCTTAGCGTTGCGCCGCACAGATACGCAGTATTTT. It translates to CASSLALRRTDTQYF.

This chain uses TRBV5-1 with TRBJ1-2; no firm D call. Germline values: CDR1 SGHRS, CDR2 YFSETQ. V lost 4 bases and J lost 4, with 14 bases in between. The CDR3 sequence is 14 residues long. The CDR3: CASSPGGESYGYTF. The DNA of the CDR3 is TGCGCCAGCAGCCCGGGTGGAGAGAGCTATGGCTACACCTTC. The full variable domain, rest sourced from reference TRBV5-1 and TRBJ1-2, is KAGVTQTPRYLIKTRGQQVTLSCSPISGHRSVSWYQQTPGQGLQFLFEYFSETQRNKGNFPGRFSGRQFSNSRSEMNVSTLELGDSALYLCASSPGGESYGYTFGSGTRLTVV.